Listed here are 7 T cell receptor beta chains from one sample, sequenced in a study of T cell responses to AZD1222 COVID-19 vaccine. Repertoires were generated with immunoSEQ multiplex PCR, while TCRdb's copy carries only in-frame clones and drops some. The data contain around 99,000 clones, more than 70% of them singletons. This sample comprised peripheral blood, obtained 28 days after the second AZD1222 dose. These receptors came from an adult who received the AZD1222 COVID-19 vaccine.

The chain couples TRBV30 to TRBJ1-2; D gene ambiguous. In germline, CDR1 is GTSNPN, CDR2 SVGIG (reference sequence). V was clipped by 0 bases and J by 2 bases, with 7 bases between them. CDR3 length: 13 residues. The CDR3 here is CAWSVQRNYGYTF. CDR3 coding DNA: TGTGCCTGGAGTGTACAACGGAACTATGGCTACACCTTC.

V gene TRBV5-6 combines with J gene TRBJ2-3; 8 positions match TRBD2. CDR3 length: 16 residues. The germline V gene has CDR1 SGHDT and CDR2 YYEEEE. With 1 base clipped from V and 1 base from J, the junction kept 5 bases outside the gene matches. The CDR3 DNA sequence: TGTGCCAGCAGCTTGAGGGCGGGGGGACGCACAGATACGCAGTATTTT. It translates to CASSLRAGGRTDTQYF.

The chain recombines TRBV28 with TRBJ2-5, with D unresolved. There are 15 residues in the CDR3. Germline CDR1 reads MDHEN; CDR2 reads SYDVKM. V was trimmed by 4 bases and J by 5 bases, leaving 17 bases between them. The CDR3 is CASSSVVALQETQYF. CDR3 DNA sequence: TGTGCCAGCAGTTCAGTGGTAGCCCTACAGGAGACCCAGTACTTC. The whole variable domain, remainder taken from reference TRBV28 and TRBJ2-5, is DVKVTQSSRYLVKRTGEKVFLECVQDMDHENMFWYRQDPGLGLRLIYFSYDVKMKEKGDIPEGYSVSREKKERFSLILESASTNQTSMYLCASSSVVALQETQYFGPGTRLLVL.

The gene calls are TRBV10-3 and TRBJ2-3, with 11 nucleotides matching TRBD2. Germline V gene sequence: CDR1 ENHRY, CDR2 SYGVKD. CDR3 length: 13 residues. The V and J ends lost 7 bases and 5 bases, in that order; junction bases with no gene match: 2. Here the CDR3 reads CAIKLAGEDTQYF. DNA for the CDR3: TGTGCCATCAAACTAGCGGGAGAAGATACGCAGTATTTT.

The chain is built from TRBV4-3 and TRBJ1-1; 8 bases fit TRBD1. Unmatched junction bases numbered 8, after V lost 0 bases and J lost 8 bases. CDR3 length equals 15 residues. Per the germline V gene, CDR1 is LGHNA and CDR2 is YSLEER. The chain's CDR3 is CASSQEPRGLKEAFF. The CDR3 bases are TGCGCCAGCAGCCAAGAGCCCAGGGGGCTTAAGGAAGCTTTCTTT.

J is TRBJ1-2 and V is TRBV5-1; a possible D gene is TRBD1 (5 bases). Germline V gene lookup returns CDR1 SGHRS and CDR2 YFSETQ. The length of the CDR3 is 16 residues. V lost 2 bases to trimming and J lost 2 bases, with 16 bases between them. This chain's CDR3 is CASSLKTAPRNYGYTF. Written as DNA, the CDR3 is TGCGCCAGCAGCTTAAAGACAGCCCCGAGGAACTATGGCTACACCTTC.

The V call is TRBV3-1 (or the pseudogene TRBV3-2), the J call TRBJ2-1; D remains unclear. V was clipped by 1 base and J by 7 bases, with 8 bases between them. CDR1 is LGHDT, CDR2 YNNKEL, per germline (reference sequence). This CDR3 has 13 amino acids. The CDR3 region is CASSQGWMNEQFF. The CDR3 DNA reads TGTGCCAGCAGCCAAGGTTGGATGAATGAGCAGTTCTTC.